This T cell receptor (beta chain) was sequenced in a study of cytomegalovirus exposure and HLA in healthy donors. It was with 60 Vbeta and 13 Jbeta primers that the PCR ran. Sequenced by immunoSEQ multiplex PCR; TCRdb stores in-frame clones only, minus some. The sample data list some 140,000 clones. Per the germline V gene, CDR1 is SGHTA and CDR2 is FQGTGA. The CDR3 length is 15 residues. Trimming cost V 5 bases and J 0 bases, with 13 bases left between them. Material: PBMCs. This receptor was obtained from a middle-aged woman in good health and CMV-seronegative. This chain links TRBV7-3 with TRBJ1-1; no definite D call. CDR3 sequence: CASSPQGGVNTEAFF. The CDR3 DNA reads TGTGCCAGCAGCCCTCAAGGCGGGGTGAACACTGAAGCTTTCTTT.